This entry concerns a single TCR beta chain. This sample was included in a study of blood T cell repertoires in COVID-19. The repertoire was sequenced with immunoSEQ multiplex PCR; TCRdb's copy has only in-frame clones and lacks some. This table holds about 320,000 clones, approximately 85% found once. This CDR3 contains 15 residues. V was pared by 11 bases and J by 1 base, with 20 bases between. Per germline, CDR1 SNHLY and CDR2 FYNNEI. The sample was peripheral blood. The receptor was derived from a human donor in a cohort sampled during active COVID-19. V usage is TRBV2 and J usage is TRBJ1-1, with a weak D call TRBD1 (5 bases). The CDR3, as DNA: TGTGCCTCCGCAGCGACAGCCTCAGGGAACACTGAAGCTTTCTTT. Its translation is CASAATASGNTEAFF.